The clone carrying this T cell receptor beta chain has ten or more counts. As yet, its antigen is unknown. From germline, CDR1 is DFQATT and CDR2 SNEGSKA (reference sequence). V lost 3 bases and J lost 1, with 10 bases in between. There are 15 residues in the CDR3. Via MiXCR, TCRdb re-called the RT-PCR reads, giving one row per CDR3 protein. The repertoire has hundreds of thousands of distinct CDR3 sequences, 18% of them found once; the top ten carry roughly 10%. This entry is derived from a study of response to subunit inactivated influenza vaccine. Study results and limitations: The authors put forward the suggestion that each seasonal influenza vaccination may bring in only a limited number of new T cells.

The chain uses TRBV20-1 and TRBJ1-6, with D uncertain. The sequence was obtained from a man aged 45 to 65 who received an inactivated influenza vaccine. Sequencing was performed on PBMCs from blood, taken approximately 5 days after vaccination. The CDR3, as DNA: TGCAGTGCTAGGGCCGAAGATTCCTATAATTCACCCCTCCACTTT. Its protein is CSARAEDSYNSPLHF.